Each of the 6 T cell receptor beta chains below was sequenced from the same sample in a study of PD-L1 blockade in urothelial cancer (TCRdb year 2017). The library relied on the immunoSEQ multiplex PCR assay. TCRdb provides this immuneACCESS table in a form limited to in-frame rearrangements. Some clones are lacking; in checked studies, under half of them reflect an unresolved V gene, and why the rest are absent is not known. The sample table records 55,000 to 70,000 clones; more than 70% of these occur just once. In total, the top ten clones hold approximately 2.9% of the sample. The sample was PBMCs, taken around atezolizumab (anti-PD-L1) treatment. The receptors derive from a man aged 50 or older with urothelial cancer.

The rearrangement joins TRBV2 to TRBJ2-1, with TRBD2 as a possible D gene (6 bases). This CDR3 spans 17 amino acids. The V end lost 4 bases, the J end lost 1 base, and 17 bases lay between the germline ends. Germline V gives CDR1 SNHLY, CDR2 FYNNEI. The DNA for the CDR3 is TGTGCCAGCAGTGCCCCGGGTAGCGGCGGTTCCTACAATGAGCAGTTCTTC. This translates into CASSAPGSGGSYNEQFF.

This chain connects TRBV5-1 to TRBJ2-1; tentative D call: TRBD2 (6 bases). The germline gives CDR1 SGHRS, CDR2 YFSETQ. CDR3 size: 16 residues. V lost 6 bases and J lost 4, with 20 bases in between. The DNA of the CDR3 is TGCGCCAGCAACCCAAGTTGGCCTAGCGCTTACAATGAGCAGTTCTTC. Translated: CASNPSWPSAYNEQFF.

This clone was counted a single time. The chain joins TRBV6-5 to TRBJ2-7; 8 nucleotides agree with TRBD1. From germline, CDR1 is MNHEY and CDR2 SVGAGI. This CDR3 region has 15 residues. The J segment lost 2 bases and the V segment lost 6 bases, leaving 9 bases of the junction unmatched. CDR3 coding DNA: TGTGCCAGCAGCAAATCCGGGACAGGCCCCTACGAGCAGTACTTC. Residues: CASSKSGTGPYEQYF.

This rearrangement joins TRBV4-1 to TRBJ2-7, with TRBD2 as a possible D gene (5 bases). The CDR3 totals 17 residues. Looked up from germline, CDR1 is MGHRA and CDR2 is YSYEKL. V lost 0 bases, J lost 0 bases, and 15 bases lay in between. CDR3 amino acids: CASSQESGLAVSYEQYF. DNA for the CDR3: TGCGCCAGCAGCCAAGAGTCGGGCCTAGCAGTCTCCTACGAGCAGTACTTC.

V gene TRBV15 combines with J gene TRBJ2-2; 7 nucleotides match TRBD2. From germline, CDR1 is LNHNV and CDR2 YYDKDF (reference sequence). Trimming took 8 bases from V and 6 from J; bases not matched to a gene: 6. The CDR3 consists of 13 residues. The DNA of the CDR3 is TGTGCCACCCAAAGCGGGAAGCCCGGGGAGCTGTTTTTT. It translates to CATQSGKPGELFF.

The V and J genes are TRBV15 and TRBJ2-4, with 12 bases matching TRBD2. CDR1 and CDR2 (germline): LNHNV, YYDKDF (reference sequence). The CDR3 runs 19 residues. The J segment lost 0 bases and the V segment lost 3 bases, leaving 9 bases of the junction unmatched. The CDR3 sequence: CATSSPLAGGGLAKNIQYF. CDR3 in DNA: TGTGCCACCAGCAGTCCACTAGCGGGAGGCGGTCTAGCCAAAAACATTCAGTACTTC.